These 9 T cell receptor beta chains share one sample of origin, sequenced in a study of CD8+ T cells in alopecia areata. Treatment noted: oral pan-JAK inhibitor, 5-10 mg twice daily. Sequencing templates came from extracted RNA that was reverse transcribed into cDNA. Clones were read by immunoSEQ multiplex PCR, and TCRdb kept only the in-frame ones, dropping some. This table holds around 160,000 clones, 50% to 65% found once. The sample here was CD4+ T cells sorted from blood, taken at week 24, from a patient treated with tofacitinib. The receptors were gathered from a human donor with alopecia areata.

This clone was observed a handful of times. The chain is built from TRBV2 and TRBJ2-6, with 7 bases aligning to TRBD1. J gave up 1 base and V 4 bases, and 7 bases lay outside the gene matches. Germline lookup yields CDR1 SNHLY and CDR2 FYNNEI. This CDR3 region has 17 residues. In DNA form, the CDR3 reads TGTGCCAGCAGTGCCCGGACAGGCAATTCTGGGGCCAACGTCCTGACTTTC. Amino acid sequence: CASSARTGNSGANVLTF.

The chain carries TRBV5-6 and TRBJ2-5; D perhaps matches TRBD1 (7 bases). Germline CDR1 and CDR2: SGHDT and YYEEEE. V lost 4 bases, J lost 1 base, and 14 bases lay in between. The CDR3 sequence is 15 residues long. The CDR3 reads CASSGGTAFQETQYF. The CDR3, as DNA: TGTGCCAGCAGCGGAGGGACAGCCTTCCAAGAGACCCAGTACTTC.

V and J are TRBV6-6 and TRBJ2-3; D tentatively fits TRBD1 or TRBD2 (7 bases each). CDR1 is MNHNY and CDR2 is SVGAGI in the germline V gene (reference sequence). The CDR3 totals 14 residues. The V gene lost 8 bases and the J gene lost 4 bases, with 16 bases spanning the gap. This chain's CDR3 is CASGRGRKADTQYF. As DNA, the CDR3 is TGTGCCAGCGGGAGGGGGCGAAAGGCAGATACGCAGTATTTT.

V gene TRBV18 combines with J gene TRBJ1-1, with D unresolved. Germline-derived CDR1 and CDR2 are KGHSH and LQKENI. V was trimmed by 1 base and J by 6 bases, leaving 9 bases between them. The CDR3 has 13 residues. The CDR3 spells CASSPRNEAEAFF. The CDR3 nucleotides are TGTGCCAGCTCACCACGAAACGAAGCTGAAGCTTTCTTT.

The count of this clone is one. This rearrangement joins TRBV4-1 to TRBJ2-2; 8 nucleotides match TRBD2. V lost 7 bases, J lost 3 bases, and 7 bases stayed unmatched. The CDR3 length is 15 residues. Germline V CDR1 and CDR2: MGHRA, YSYEKL. CDR3 nucleotide sequence: TGCGCCAGCACCGGGAGGGTGGTGGACACCGGGGAGCTGTTTTTT. Translated, it gives CASTGRVVDTGELFF.

The rearrangement links TRBV4-2 to TRBJ2-1; 8 bases are a match to TRBD2. V trimming: 4 bases; J trimming: 3 bases; junction bases outside the gene matches: 11. Germline assignment: CDR1 LGHNA and CDR2 YNFKEQ. CDR3 length equals 17 residues. CDR3 sequence reads: CASSPRIMRGDYNEQFF. CDR3 nucleotides: TGTGCCAGCAGCCCCAGAATTATGCGGGGGGACTACAATGAGCAGTTCTTC.

V is TRBV29-1 and J is TRBJ1-6; maybe TRBD1 (6 bases). V lost 6 bases, J lost 6 bases, and 15 bases lay in between. The CDR3 spans 14 residues. Germline CDR1 and CDR2: SQVTM and ANQGSEA. The CDR3 here is CSVSTDRINSPLHF. The CDR3 DNA follows: TGCAGCGTATCCACCGACAGGATTAATTCACCCCTCCACTTT.

V gene TRBV10-3 combines with J gene TRBJ2-5, with D unclear. CDR1 and CDR2 from the germline V gene are ENHRY and SYGVKD. The germline V and J ends were trimmed by 8 bases and 3 bases, with 16 bases remaining between them. The CDR3 totals 14 residues. This chain's CDR3 is CAISSIAREETQYF. The CDR3 DNA follows: TGTGCCATCTCTTCGATCGCCAGAGAAGAGACCCAGTACTTC.

The V call is TRBV29-1, the J call TRBJ2-3; 9 positions match TRBD2. The V gene's germline CDR1 is SQVTM and CDR2 ANQGSEA. The CDR3 totals 14 residues. The trim removed 5 bases at V and 4 bases at J, leaving 7 bases unmatched. The CDR3 DNA sequence: TGCAGCGTTACAGCGGGGGGAGGGGCAGATACGCAGTATTTT. Encoded protein: CSVTAGGGADTQYF.